These 10 T cell receptor beta chains were sequenced from one sample in a study of cytomegalovirus exposure and HLA in healthy donors. Both 60 Vbeta primers and 13 Jbeta primers went into the PCR. Sequenced by immunoSEQ multiplex PCR; TCRdb stores in-frame clones only, minus some. This table has under 150,000 clones, roughly 89% appearing once. What was sequenced was PBMCs. The receptor source for this set is a woman in her twenties or thirties in good health and CMV-seronegative.

The genes are TRBV2 and TRBJ2-6; D remains ambiguous. This CDR3 is 13 amino acids long. V dropped 5 bases and J dropped 1 base, with 3 bases sitting between them. Looked up from germline, CDR1 is SNHLY and CDR2 is FYNNEI. As DNA, the CDR3 is TGTGCCAGCAGTCAATCTGGGGCCAACGTCCTGACTTTC. Its translation is CASSQSGANVLTF.

DNA for the CDR3: TGCGCCAGCAGCCAAGATATAAGGGGCTGGAACACCATATATTTT. Protein sequence: CASSQDIRGWNTIYF. The genes are TRBV4-1 and TRBJ1-3, with a tentative D call TRBD1 (5 bases). The V and J ends lost 0 bases and 7 bases respectively, with 13 bases between them. CDR3 length equals 15 residues. Germline V gene data show CDR1 as MGHRA and CDR2 as YSYEKL.

This chain uses TRBV7-9 with TRBJ1-2; 9 nucleotides match TRBD1. The germline CDR1 and CDR2 sequences are SEHNR and FQNEAQ (reference sequence). The CDR3 is made up of 14 amino acids. J was trimmed by 6 bases and V by 5 bases; bases with no gene match: 7. Here the CDR3 reads CASSPGTGRNGYTF. The DNA for the CDR3 is TGTGCCAGCAGCCCCGGGACAGGGAGGAATGGCTACACCTTC.

The chain uses TRBV11-1 and TRBJ1-6; D call uncertain. The V end lost 5 bases, the J end lost 8 bases, and 19 bases lay between the germline ends. Germline V CDR1 and CDR2: SGHAT, FQDESV (reference sequence). The CDR3 is made up of 16 amino acids. This CDR3 is CASSLLWAGLHSPLHF. The CDR3 DNA follows: TGTGCCAGCAGCCTCCTCTGGGCAGGACTACATTCACCCCTCCACTTT.

The chain recombines TRBV11-1 with TRBJ2-1; 16 nucleotides align to TRBD2. This CDR3 is 17 amino acids long. The trim removed 5 bases at V and 4 bases at J, leaving 5 bases unmatched. CDR1 and CDR2 (germline): SGHAT, FQDESV (reference sequence). This CDR3 is CASSGTSGGARYNEQFF. Written as DNA, the CDR3 is TGTGCCAGCAGCGGGACTAGCGGGGGGGCCAGATACAATGAGCAGTTCTTC.

V is TRBV4-3 and J is TRBJ1-4, with a weak D call TRBD1 (6 bases). CDR3 size: 16 residues. The germline V gene has CDR1 LGHNA and CDR2 YSLEER. V was clipped by 3 bases and J by 8 bases, with 19 bases between them. Here the CDR3 DNA reads TGCGCCAGCAGCCAGATGGGGGGGGCTTTGGGAGAAAAACTGTTTTTT. Translated: CASSQMGGALGEKLFF.

The chain employs TRBV9 and TRBJ2-3; D ambiguous. The V gene lost 0 bases and the J gene lost 5 bases, with 13 bases spanning the gap. The CDR3 runs 15 residues. Germline V gene lookup returns CDR1 SGDLS and CDR2 YYNGEE. CDR3 nucleotide sequence: TGTGCCAGCAGCGTAGCTGGGTCCCGCGGAGATACGCAGTATTTT. Translating it yields CASSVAGSRGDTQYF.

This clone was counted a single time. The rearrangement links TRBV29-1 to TRBJ2-5; 7 nucleotides line up with TRBD1. The DNA end is more similar to TRBJ2-7, so the J call may be wrong. Looked up from germline, CDR1 is SQVTM and CDR2 is ANQGSEA. This CDR3 spans 12 amino acids. CDR3 protein: CSVTGEGYEQYF. Written as DNA, the CDR3 is TGCAGCGTCACAGGGGAAGGCTACGAGCAGTACTTC.

The rearrangement uses TRBV4-1 and TRBJ2-4; D gene ambiguous. This CDR3 comprises 20 residues. The germline CDR1 and CDR2 sequences are MGHRA and YSYEKL. With 1 base removed from V and 0 bases from J, the gap between germline ends came to 22 bases. The CDR3 loop is CASSQVSDPGSELAKNIQYF. As DNA, the CDR3 is TGCGCCAGCAGCCAAGTATCCGACCCAGGAAGTGAACTAGCCAAAAACATTCAGTACTTC.

The J gene is TRBJ1-3, the V gene TRBV29-1; no definite D call. Trimming left V 6 bases short and J 7 bases short, with 16 bases between. The length of the CDR3 is 13 residues. Germline CDR1 reads SQVTM; CDR2 reads ANQGSEA. CDR3 residues: CSVPVDGGNTIYF. The DNA of the CDR3 is TGCAGCGTCCCAGTCGACGGAGGTAACACCATATATTTT.